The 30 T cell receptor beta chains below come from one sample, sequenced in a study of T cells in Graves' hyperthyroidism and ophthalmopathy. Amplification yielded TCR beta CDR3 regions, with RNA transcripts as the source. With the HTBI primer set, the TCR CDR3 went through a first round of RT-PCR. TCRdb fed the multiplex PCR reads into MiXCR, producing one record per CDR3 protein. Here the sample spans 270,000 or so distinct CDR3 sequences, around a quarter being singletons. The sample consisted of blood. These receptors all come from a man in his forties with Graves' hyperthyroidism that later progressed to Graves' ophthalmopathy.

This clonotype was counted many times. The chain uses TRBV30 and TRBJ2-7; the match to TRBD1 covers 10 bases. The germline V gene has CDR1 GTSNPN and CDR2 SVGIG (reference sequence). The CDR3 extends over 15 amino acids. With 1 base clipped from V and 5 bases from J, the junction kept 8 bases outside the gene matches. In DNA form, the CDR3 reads TGTGCCTGGAGTGCAACCGGGACAGGGGTCCACGAGCAGTACTTC. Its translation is CAWSATGTGVHEQYF.

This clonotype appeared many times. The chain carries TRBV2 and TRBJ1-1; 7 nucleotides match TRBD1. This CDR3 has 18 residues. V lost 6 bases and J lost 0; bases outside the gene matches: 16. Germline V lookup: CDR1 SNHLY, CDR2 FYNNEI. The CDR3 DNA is TGTGCCAGCAGCCGCCAAAATCGAGGGGGCGGGATGAACACTGAAGCTTTCTTT. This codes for CASSRQNRGGGMNTEAFF.

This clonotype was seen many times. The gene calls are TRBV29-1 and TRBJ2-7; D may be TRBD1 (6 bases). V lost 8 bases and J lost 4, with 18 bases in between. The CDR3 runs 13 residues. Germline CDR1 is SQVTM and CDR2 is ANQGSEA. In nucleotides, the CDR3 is TGCAGCTCACTAAGGACAGTTTTGTACGAGCAGTACTTC. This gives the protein CSSLRTVLYEQYF.

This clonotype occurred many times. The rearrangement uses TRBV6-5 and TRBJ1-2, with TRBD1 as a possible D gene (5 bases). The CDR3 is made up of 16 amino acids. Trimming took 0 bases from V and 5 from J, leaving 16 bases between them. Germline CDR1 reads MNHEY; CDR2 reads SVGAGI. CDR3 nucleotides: TGTGCCAGCAGTTACTCGGCAGGGTCAGAGAAGTATGGCTACACCTTC. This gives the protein CASSYSAGSEKYGYTF.

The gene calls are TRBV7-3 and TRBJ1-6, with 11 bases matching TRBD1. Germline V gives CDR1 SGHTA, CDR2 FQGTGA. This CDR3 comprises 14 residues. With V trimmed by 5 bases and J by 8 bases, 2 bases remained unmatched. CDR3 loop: CASSRTGGDSPLHF. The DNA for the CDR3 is TGTGCCAGCAGCCGGACAGGGGGCGATTCACCCCTCCACTTT.

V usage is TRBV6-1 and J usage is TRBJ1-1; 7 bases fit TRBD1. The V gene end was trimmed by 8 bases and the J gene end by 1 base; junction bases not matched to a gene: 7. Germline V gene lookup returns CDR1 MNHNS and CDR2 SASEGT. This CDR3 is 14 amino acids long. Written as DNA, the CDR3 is TGTGCCAGCTTCTTCGGACAGGCGAACACTGAAGCTTTCTTT. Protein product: CASFFGQANTEAFF.

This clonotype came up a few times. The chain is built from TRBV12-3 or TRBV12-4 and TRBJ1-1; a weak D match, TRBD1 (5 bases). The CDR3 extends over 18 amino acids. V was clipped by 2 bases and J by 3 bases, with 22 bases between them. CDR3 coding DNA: TGTGCCAGCAGTTTACCGGCCTTGGGAACAGGATCCGACACTGAAGCTTTCTTT. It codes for CASSLPALGTGSDTEAFF.

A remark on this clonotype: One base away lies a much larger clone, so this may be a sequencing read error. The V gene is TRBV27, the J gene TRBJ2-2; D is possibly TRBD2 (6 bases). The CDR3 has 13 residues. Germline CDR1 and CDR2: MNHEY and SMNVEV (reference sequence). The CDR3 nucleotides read TGTGCCGGCAGTTTAGGAGGGAGCGGGGAGCTGTTTTTT. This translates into CAGSLGGSGELFF.

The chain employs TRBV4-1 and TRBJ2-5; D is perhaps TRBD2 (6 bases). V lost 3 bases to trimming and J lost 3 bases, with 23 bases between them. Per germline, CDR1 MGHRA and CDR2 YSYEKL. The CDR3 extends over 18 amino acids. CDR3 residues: CASSQDSSPGLRKETQYF. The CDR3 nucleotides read TGCGCCAGCAGCCAGGACTCTTCCCCGGGACTTAGAAAAGAGACCCAGTACTTC.

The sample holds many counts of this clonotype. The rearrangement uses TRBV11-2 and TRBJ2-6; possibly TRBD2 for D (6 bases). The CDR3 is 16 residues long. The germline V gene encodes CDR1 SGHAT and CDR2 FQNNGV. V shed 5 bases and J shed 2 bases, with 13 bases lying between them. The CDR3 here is CASSPDWGAGANVLTF. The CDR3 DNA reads TGTGCCAGCAGCCCCGATTGGGGGGCTGGGGCCAACGTCCTGACTTTC.

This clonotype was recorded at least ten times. CDR3 residues: CASSQERDRWMEGTEAFF. The DNA for the CDR3 is TGCGCCAGCAGCCAAGAGCGGGACAGGTGGATGGAGGGCACTGAAGCTTTCTTT. The chain joins TRBV4-1 to TRBJ1-1; TRBD1 agrees at 8 bases. The V segment lost 0 bases and the J segment 4 bases; nucleotides outside the gene matches: 13. CDR1 is MGHRA, CDR2 YSYEKL, per germline. The CDR3 loop spans 18 amino acids.

The CDR3 here is CASSALGRRAAGSPLHF. The CDR3 region has the DNA TGTGCCAGCAGCGCCCTGGGGAGGAGGGCGGCTGGGTCACCCCTCCACTTT. The chain carries TRBV11-2 and TRBJ1-6; no clear D gene. Between the trimmed V and J ends, which lost 5 bases and 10 bases, there was a span of 24 bases. The germline gives CDR1 SGHAT, CDR2 FQNNGV. The CDR3 is 17 amino acids.

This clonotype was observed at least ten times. The CDR3 loop is CASRPDRSGNGAQYF. In DNA, the CDR3 is TGTGCCAGCAGACCGGACAGGTCGGGGAATGGGGCCCAGTACTTC. This chain links TRBV2 with TRBJ2-5; 7 positions match TRBD1. Germline V gene data show CDR1 as SNHLY and CDR2 as FYNNEI. V was pared by 6 bases and J by 9 bases, with 16 bases of the junction left unmatched. This CDR3 comprises 15 residues.

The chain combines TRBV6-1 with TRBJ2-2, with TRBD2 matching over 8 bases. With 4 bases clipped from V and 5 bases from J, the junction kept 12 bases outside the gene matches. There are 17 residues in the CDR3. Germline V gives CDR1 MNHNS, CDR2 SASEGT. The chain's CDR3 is CASSANPGIAGTGELFF. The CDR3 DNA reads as TGTGCCAGCAGTGCAAACCCCGGGATAGCGGGAACCGGGGAGCTGTTTTTT.

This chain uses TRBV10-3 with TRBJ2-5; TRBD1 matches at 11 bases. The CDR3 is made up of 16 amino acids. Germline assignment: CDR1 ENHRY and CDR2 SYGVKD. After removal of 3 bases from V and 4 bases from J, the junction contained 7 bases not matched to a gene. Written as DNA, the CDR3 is TGTGCCATCAGTGAACCCCGGGACAGGGGGAGAGAGACCCAGTACTTC. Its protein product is CAISEPRDRGRETQYF.

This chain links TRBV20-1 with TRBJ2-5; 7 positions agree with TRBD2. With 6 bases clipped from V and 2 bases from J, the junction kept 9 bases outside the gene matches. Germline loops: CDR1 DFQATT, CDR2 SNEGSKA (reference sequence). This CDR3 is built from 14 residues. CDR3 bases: TGCAGTGCCCGGGGAGGGGCCCCACAAGAGACCCAGTACTTC. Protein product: CSARGGAPQETQYF.

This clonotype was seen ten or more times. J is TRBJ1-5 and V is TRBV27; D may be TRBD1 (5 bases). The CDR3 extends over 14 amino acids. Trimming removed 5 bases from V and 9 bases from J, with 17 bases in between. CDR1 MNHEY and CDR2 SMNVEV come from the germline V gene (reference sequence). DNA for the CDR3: TGTGCCAGCAGTAACGGACCCGGGGCAGGGCCCCAGCATTTT. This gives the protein CASSNGPGAGPQHF.

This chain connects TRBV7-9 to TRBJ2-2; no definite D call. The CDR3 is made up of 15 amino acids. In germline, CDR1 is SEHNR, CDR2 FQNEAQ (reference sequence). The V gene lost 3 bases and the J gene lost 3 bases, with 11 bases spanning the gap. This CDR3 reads CASSFDSGYTGELFF. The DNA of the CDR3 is TGTGCCAGCAGCTTTGACTCCGGCTACACCGGGGAGCTGTTTTTT.

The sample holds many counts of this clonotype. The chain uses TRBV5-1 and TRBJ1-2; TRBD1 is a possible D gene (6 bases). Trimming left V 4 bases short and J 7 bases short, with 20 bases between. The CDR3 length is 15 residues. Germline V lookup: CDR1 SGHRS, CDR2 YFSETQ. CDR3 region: CASSHEQGTIRGYTF. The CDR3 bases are TGCGCCAGCAGCCACGAACAGGGTACGATTCGTGGCTACACCTTC. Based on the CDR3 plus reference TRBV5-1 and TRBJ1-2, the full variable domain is KAGVTQTPRYLIKTRGQQVTLSCSPISGHRSVSWYQQTPGQGLQFLFEYFSETQRNKGNFPGRFSGRQFSNSRSEMNVSTLELGDSALYLCASSHEQGTIRGYTFGSGTRLTVV.

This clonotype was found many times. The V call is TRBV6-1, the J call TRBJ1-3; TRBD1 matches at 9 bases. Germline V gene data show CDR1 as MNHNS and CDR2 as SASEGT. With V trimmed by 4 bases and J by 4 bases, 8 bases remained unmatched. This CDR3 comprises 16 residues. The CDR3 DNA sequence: TGTGCCAGCAGTGTACGAGGGACAGGGTACGGAAACACCATATATTTT. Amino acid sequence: CASSVRGTGYGNTIYF.

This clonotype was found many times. The CDR3 DNA sequence: TGTGCCAGTACGCTCGCAGGGGGCGCAAGCAATCAGCCCCAGCATTTT. Translating gives CASTLAGGASNQPQHF. The gene calls are TRBV19 and TRBJ1-5; 8 bases fit TRBD1. V lost 7 bases to trimming and J lost 1 base; unmatched junction nucleotides: 9. The CDR3 runs to 16 residues. Germline lookup yields CDR1 LNHDA and CDR2 SQIVND (reference sequence).

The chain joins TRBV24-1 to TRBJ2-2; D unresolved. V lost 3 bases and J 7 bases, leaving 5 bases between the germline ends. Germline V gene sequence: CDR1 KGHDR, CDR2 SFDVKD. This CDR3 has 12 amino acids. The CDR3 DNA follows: TGTGCCACCAGTGATCAGTACGGGGAGCTGTTTTTT. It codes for CATSDQYGELFF.

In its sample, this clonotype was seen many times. In DNA, the CDR3 is TGTGCCACCAGGTCGGGGGGGGGCAGTCTGGGACCACGGCAGCCCCAGCATTTT. Its protein is CATRSGGGSLGPRQPQHF. This chain links TRBV24-1 with TRBJ1-5, with D tentatively TRBD1 (6 bases). The germline CDR1 and CDR2 sequences are KGHDR and SFDVKD. V shed 7 bases and J shed 7 bases, with 28 bases lying between them. This CDR3 contains 18 residues.

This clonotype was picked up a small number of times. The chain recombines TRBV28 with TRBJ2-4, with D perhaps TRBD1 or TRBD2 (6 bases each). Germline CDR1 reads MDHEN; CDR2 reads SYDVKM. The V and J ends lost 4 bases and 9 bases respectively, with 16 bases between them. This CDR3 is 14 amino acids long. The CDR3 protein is CASSSHPEGVIQYF. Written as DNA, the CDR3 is TGTGCCAGCAGTTCCCATCCGGAGGGGGTCATTCAGTACTTC. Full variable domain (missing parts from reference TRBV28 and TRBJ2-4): DVKVTQSSRYLVKRTGEKVFLECVQDMDHENMFWYRQDPGLGLRLIYFSYDVKMKEKGDIPEGYSVSREKKERFSLILESASTNQTSMYLCASSSHPEGVIQYFGAGTRLSVL.

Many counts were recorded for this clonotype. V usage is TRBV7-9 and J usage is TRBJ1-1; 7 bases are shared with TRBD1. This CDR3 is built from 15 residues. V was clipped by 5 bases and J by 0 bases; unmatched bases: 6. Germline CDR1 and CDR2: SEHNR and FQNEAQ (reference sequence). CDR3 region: CASSRPDRMNTEAFF. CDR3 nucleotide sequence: TGTGCCAGCAGCCGCCCGGACAGGATGAACACTGAAGCTTTCTTT. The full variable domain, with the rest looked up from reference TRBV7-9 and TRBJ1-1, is DTGVSQNPRHKITKRGQNVTFRCDPISEHNRLYWYRQTLGQGPEFLTYFQNEAQLEKSRLLSDRFSAERPKGSFSTLEIQRTEQGDSAMYLCASSRPDRMNTEAFFGQGTRLTVV.

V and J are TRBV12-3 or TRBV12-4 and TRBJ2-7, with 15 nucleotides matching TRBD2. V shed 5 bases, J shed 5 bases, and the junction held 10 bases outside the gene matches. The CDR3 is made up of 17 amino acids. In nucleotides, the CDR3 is TGTGCCAGCAGTCCCGTTTTCGGACTAGCGGGGGGGGACGAGCAGTACTTC. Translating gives CASSPVFGLAGGDEQYF.

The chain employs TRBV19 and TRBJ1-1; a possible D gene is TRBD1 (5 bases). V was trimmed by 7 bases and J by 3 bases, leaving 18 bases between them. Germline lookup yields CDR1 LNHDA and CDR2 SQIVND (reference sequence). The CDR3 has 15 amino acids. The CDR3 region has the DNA TGTGCCAGTACAGCAGGGATATTTGAGGACACTGAAGCTTTCTTT. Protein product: CASTAGIFEDTEAFF.

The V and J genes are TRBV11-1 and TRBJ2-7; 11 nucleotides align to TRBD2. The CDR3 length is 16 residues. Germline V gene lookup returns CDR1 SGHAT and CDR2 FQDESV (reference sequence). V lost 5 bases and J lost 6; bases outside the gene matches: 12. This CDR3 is CASSPPGKLAGAEQYF. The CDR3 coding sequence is TGTGCCAGCAGCCCTCCGGGGAAACTAGCGGGAGCCGAGCAGTACTTC.

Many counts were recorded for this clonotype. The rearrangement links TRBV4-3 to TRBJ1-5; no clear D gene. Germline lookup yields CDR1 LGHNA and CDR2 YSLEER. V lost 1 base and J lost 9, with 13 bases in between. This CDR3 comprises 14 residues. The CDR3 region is CASSQVHTTGPQHF. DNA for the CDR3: TGCGCCAGCAGCCAAGTTCATACCACGGGGCCCCAGCATTTT.

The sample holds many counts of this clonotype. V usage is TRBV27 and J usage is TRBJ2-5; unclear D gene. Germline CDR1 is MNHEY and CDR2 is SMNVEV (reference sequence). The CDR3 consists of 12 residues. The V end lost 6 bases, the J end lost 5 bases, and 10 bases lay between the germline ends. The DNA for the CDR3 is TGTGCCAGCAGGCTGAATCGGGAGACCCAGTACTTC. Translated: CASRLNRETQYF.